Shown below are 16 T cell receptor beta chains from a single sample sequenced in a study of shared T cell receptors in the human thymus. The method was immunoSEQ multiplex PCR; TCRdb's version includes in-frame clones alone and lacks a portion of them. The sample shows hundreds of thousands of clones, 95% of them seen only once. Sequencing was carried out using thymocytes. The receptors come from a human donor.

The chain employs TRBV7-9 and TRBJ1-4, with a possible D match to TRBD1 (6 bases). The CDR3 is made up of 15 amino acids. V was trimmed by 4 bases and J by 7 bases, leaving 16 bases between them. Germline CDR1 reads SEHNR; CDR2 reads FQNEAQ (reference sequence). The CDR3 DNA sequence: TGTGCCAGCAGCTACTACAGGGAGAGGACTGAAAAACTGTTTTTT. As protein: CASSYYRERTEKLFF.

The chain combines TRBV11-3 with TRBJ2-3; TRBD2 agrees at 8 bases. Germline CDR1 reads SGHNT; CDR2 reads YENEEA. This CDR3 contains 15 residues. J gave up 6 bases and V 4 bases, and 9 bases lay outside the gene matches. CDR3: CASSSLRGDSDTQYF. The CDR3 bases are TGTGCCAGCAGCTCGTTGCGGGGGGACTCGGATACGCAGTATTTT.

Only one count was recorded for this clone. The J gene is TRBJ2-7, the V gene TRBV7-2; TRBD2 matches at 8 bases. There are 16 residues in the CDR3. Germline trimming cut 1 base from V and 4 bases from J; bases unmatched to any gene: 9. Germline V gene lookup returns CDR1 SGHTA and CDR2 FQGNSA. CDR3 nucleotides: TGTGCCAGCAGCTTAGTTCCGGCCGGGAGGGGGTACGAGCAGTACTTC. Its protein is CASSLVPAGRGYEQYF.

This clone was picked up one time. This chain connects TRBV27 to TRBJ1-6, with 7 bases identical to TRBD1. The CDR3 is 16 residues long. The V segment lost 5 bases and the J segment 6 bases; nucleotides outside the gene matches: 10. Germline CDR1 and CDR2: MNHEY and SMNVEV (reference sequence). This chain's CDR3 is CASSPTGFFFNSPLHF. The CDR3 DNA sequence: TGTGCCAGCAGTCCGACAGGGTTCTTCTTTAATTCACCCCTCCACTTT.

The chain uses TRBV29-1 and TRBJ1-2, with D perhaps TRBD1 (6 bases). CDR1 and CDR2 from the germline V gene are SQVTM and ANQGSEA. The V and J ends lost 4 bases and 6 bases respectively, with 18 bases between them. This CDR3 is built from 14 residues. This chain's CDR3 is CSVGTEFKLHGYTF. In DNA, the CDR3 is TGCAGCGTTGGGACAGAATTTAAACTACATGGCTACACCTTC. The full variable domain, completed using reference TRBV29-1 and TRBJ1-2, is SAVISQKPSRDICQRGTSLTIQCQVDSQVTMMFWYRQQPGQSLTLIATANQGSEATYESGFVIDKFPISRPNLTFSTLTVSNMSPEDSSIYLCSVGTEFKLHGYTFGSGTRLTVV.

This clone came up a few times. V gene TRBV21-1 combines with J gene TRBJ2-1; TRBD2 is taken as the D call from the table, unchecked against the DNA. TRBV21-1 is recorded as a pseudogene. There are 16 residues in the CDR3. Written as DNA, the CDR3 is TGTGCCAGCAGCCGCAAGGCCAGCGGGCTGTACAATGAGCAGTTCTTC. Translating gives CASSRKASGLYNEQFF.

The rearrangement links TRBV7-8 to TRBJ2-7; 9 bases agree with TRBD1. Unmatched junction bases numbered 11, after V lost 0 bases and J lost 2 bases. Germline CDR1 SGHVS, CDR2 FQNEAQ. The CDR3 covers 18 residues. CDR3 protein: CASSLAGTGRLGAYEQYF. CDR3 nucleotides: TGTGCCAGCAGCTTAGCCGGGACAGGGAGGCTGGGCGCCTACGAGCAGTACTTC.

The chain links TRBV4-2 to TRBJ2-7, with 11 bases fitting TRBD1. CDR1 is LGHNA, CDR2 YNFKEQ, per germline. After removal of 4 bases from V and 2 bases from J, the junction contained 4 bases not matched to a gene. This CDR3 contains 15 residues. This CDR3 is CASSPGTGGPYEQYF. The CDR3 nucleotides read TGTGCCAGCAGCCCCGGGACAGGGGGTCCCTACGAGCAGTACTTC.

This clone occurred once. The chain combines TRBV13 with TRBJ2-1, with 7 bases that match TRBD1. Germline trimming cut 2 bases from V and 2 bases from J; bases unmatched to any gene: 9. CDR3 length: 17 amino acids. Germline CDR1 is PRHDT and CDR2 is FYEKMQ (reference sequence). CDR3 DNA: TGTGCCAGCAGCTTAAGAGGGGGCGCTTTCCCCTACAATGAGCAGTTCTTC. This encodes CASSLRGGAFPYNEQFF.

V gene TRBV11-2 combines with J gene TRBJ2-1; perhaps D is TRBD1 or TRBD2 (5 bases each). Trimming took 3 bases from V and 5 from J, leaving 11 bases between them. The CDR3 has 14 amino acids. Per germline, CDR1 SGHAT and CDR2 FQNNGV. The CDR3 spells CASSFGTLNNEQFF. The CDR3 DNA reads TGTGCCAGCAGCTTCGGGACGCTTAACAATGAGCAGTTCTTC.

J is TRBJ2-7 and V is TRBV5-1, with D unclear. Trimming pared 0 bases from V and 0 bases from J, leaving 19 bases between. Germline CDR1 and CDR2: SGHRS and YFSETQ. CDR3 length: 18 amino acids. The CDR3 coding sequence is TGCGCCAGCAGCTTGGAGGTCTGGCAGCCTAGGAGCTCCTACGAGCAGTACTTC. Protein product: CASSLEVWQPRSSYEQYF.

The chain carries TRBV7-9 and TRBJ2-2; D is possibly TRBD2 (6 bases). This CDR3 is built from 17 residues. V was clipped by 6 bases and J by 3 bases, with 20 bases between them. The V gene's germline CDR1 is SEHNR and CDR2 FQNEAQ (reference sequence). This chain's CDR3 is CASSPFRDSGHTGELFF. CDR3 coding DNA: TGTGCCAGCAGTCCCTTCCGGGACTCCGGCCACACCGGGGAGCTGTTTTTT.

The V gene is TRBV30, the J gene TRBJ2-5, with TRBD2 matching over 10 bases. Germline CDR1 GTSNPN, CDR2 SVGIG (reference sequence). V lost 0 bases, J lost 5 bases, and 3 bases stayed unmatched. The length of the CDR3 is 14 residues. The CDR3 region has the DNA TGTGCCTGGAGTGTCGCTAGCGGGAGTGAGACCCAGTACTTC. Translating it yields CAWSVASGSETQYF.

The chain joins TRBV25-1 to TRBJ2-5, with TRBD1 identical over 11 bases. The J segment lost 4 bases and the V segment lost 3 bases, leaving 4 bases of the junction unmatched. In germline, CDR1 is MGHDK, CDR2 SYGVNS. The CDR3 is made up of 15 amino acids. The CDR3 sequence: CASSEGQGVGETQYF. CDR3 DNA: TGTGCCAGCAGTGAGGGACAGGGGGTAGGAGAGACCCAGTACTTC. Based on the CDR3 plus reference TRBV25-1 and TRBJ2-5, the full variable domain is EADIYQTPRYLVIGTGKKITLECSQTMGHDKMYWYQQDPGMELHLIHYSYGVNSTEKGDLSSESTVSRIRTEHFPLTLESARPSHTSQYLCASSEGQGVGETQYFGPGTRLLVL.

V and J are TRBV18 and TRBJ1-4; D gene unclear. The CDR3 runs to 14 residues. Germline loops: CDR1 KGHSH, CDR2 LQKENI. Trimming removed 3 bases from V and 8 bases from J, with 13 bases in between. DNA for the CDR3: TGTGCCAGCTCACCTGGAGCGCGAGAAGAAAAACTGTTTTTT. This codes for CASSPGAREEKLFF.

This clone was observed once. The chain has TRBV5-8 and TRBJ1-1, with D perhaps TRBD1 (5 bases). This CDR3 is built from 12 residues. V was cut by 1 base and J by 7 bases, with 8 bases left in between. The germline CDR1 and CDR2 sequences are SGHTS and YDEGEE. The CDR3, as DNA: TGTGCCAGCAGCTTGTCAGGGTGTGAAGCTTTCTTT. It codes for CASSLSGCEAFF.